Listed below are T cell receptor beta chains from one sample, sequenced in a study of T cell responses to AZD1222 COVID-19 vaccine. Some clones are missing from TCRdb's copy, which holds only in-frame ones; the method was immunoSEQ multiplex PCR. The sample consists of around 100,000 clones, around 87% of them appearing once. Sequences were derived from peripheral blood, sampled 28 days after the second AZD1222 dose. The receptors shown here come from an adult who received the AZD1222 COVID-19 vaccine. CDR3s leave out the opening cysteine and the closing phenylalanine or tryptophan. Size values are once, few and many counts, or a class for expanded clones, and some rows have none.

TRBV2	.	TRBJ1-6	ASSIDRRDFSPLH
TRBV5-1	.	TRBJ1-1	ASSTTGNTEAF
TRBV5-1	few	TRBJ1-3	ASSLFRPESGNTIY
TRBV7-9	.	TRBJ2-1	ASSLAGGHQEQF
TRBV20-1	few	TRBJ1-3	SAPTGNTIY
TRBV18	.	TRBJ2-7	ASSFGTGGSYEQY
TRBV6-5	few	TRBJ2-7	ASSYDLAGKPYEQY
TRBV24-1	.	TRBJ1-5	ATSDTTGGNNQPQH
TRBV25-1	.	TRBJ2-7	ASSEYLRGGYEQY
TRBV19	.	TRBJ1-5	ASSPDSNQPQH
TRBV27	.	TRBJ1-5	ASSATRADVYSNQPQH
TRBV29-1	.	TRBJ1-2	SVKNQGDYGYT
TRBV15	.	TRBJ2-5	ATSRVGETQY
TRBV5-6	.	TRBJ2-7	ASSLRGRESPYEQY
TRBV9	.	TRBJ1-2	ASSVGRGGSLVYT
TRBV5-1	.	TRBJ1-2	ASSLDGGAIYGYT
TRBV4-2	once	TRBJ2-7	ASSQEFKIGTGVSYEQY
TRBV11-1	.	TRBJ2-5	ASSRGGGETQY
TRBV7-7	once	TRBJ2-3	ASSLGLPTDTQY
TRBV7-9	once	TRBJ1-4	ASSVRGGDEKLF
TRBV18	.	TRBJ2-2	ASSPRRQIAGELF
TRBV4-3	.	TRBJ2-1	ASSQGRQRNEQF
TRBV4-3	.	TRBJ2-6	ASSLTLIRGSGANVLT
TRBV6-5	.	TRBJ2-1	ASSPQGGWYEQF
TRBV30	.	TRBJ1-6	AWSGQGNSPLH
TRBV5-1	.	TRBJ2-1	ASSLGSSGFYNEQF
TRBV27	.	TRBJ2-2	ASRQGTGTGELF
TRBV27	.	TRBJ2-1	ASSSLLAARYNEQF
TRBV13	.	TRBJ1-6	ASSPRGALGSPLH
TRBV5-1	.	TRBJ2-1	ASSLAQTVYNEQF
TRBV6-5	.	TRBJ1-2	ASSYSGGSNYGYT
TRBV28	.	TRBJ1-2	ASSLSSGVYGYT
TRBV6-5	.	TRBJ1-1	ASSWEGLGTEAF